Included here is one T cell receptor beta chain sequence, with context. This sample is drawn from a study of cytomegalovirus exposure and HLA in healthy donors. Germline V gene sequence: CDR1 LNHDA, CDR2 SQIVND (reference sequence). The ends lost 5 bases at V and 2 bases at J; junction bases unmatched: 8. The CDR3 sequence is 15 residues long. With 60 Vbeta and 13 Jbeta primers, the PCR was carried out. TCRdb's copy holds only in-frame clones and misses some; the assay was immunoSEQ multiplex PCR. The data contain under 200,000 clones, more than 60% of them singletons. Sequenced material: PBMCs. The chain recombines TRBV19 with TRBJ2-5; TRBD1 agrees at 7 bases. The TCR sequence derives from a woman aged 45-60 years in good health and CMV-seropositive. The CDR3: CASSGGQTYQETQYF. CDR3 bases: TGTGCCAGTAGTGGGGGACAGACCTATCAAGAGACCCAGTACTTC.